These 19 T cell receptor beta chains were all obtained from the same sample, sequenced in a study of shared clonotypes between healthy human individuals (TCRdb year 2020). Receptors were amplified or captured by the immunoSEQ multiplex PCR assay. TCRdb provides this immuneACCESS table in a form limited to in-frame rearrangements. Some clones are lacking; in checked studies, under half of them reflect an unresolved V gene, and why the rest are absent is not known. This sample gives more than 1.2 million clones in total; approximately 98.5% of them show up just once. The ten largest account for 0.36% of the sample. Sequencing was done on a sample of naive CD4+ T cells sorted from blood. The sample's cell subset or site label is to be understood as: CD45RA+ positively selected. Receptors originate from a man under 40 in good health.

The J gene is TRBJ2-7, the V gene TRBV5-4; no clear D. The length of the CDR3 is 15 residues. Germline CDR1 and CDR2: SGHNT and YYREEE (reference sequence). The germline V and J ends were trimmed by 4 bases and 4 bases, with 18 bases remaining between them. DNA of the CDR3: TGTGCCAGCAGCCGTAACTCAGCTCAATCGTACGAGCAGTACTTC. It specifies CASSRNSAQSYEQYF.

Comments on this clone: Other DNA sequences in this specimen translate into the identical CDR3. V gene TRBV5-4 combines with J gene TRBJ2-2; 13 nucleotides agree with TRBD2. J was trimmed by 7 bases and V by 5 bases; bases with no gene match: 8. This CDR3 has 16 residues. Germline V gives CDR1 SGHNT, CDR2 YYREEE (reference sequence). CDR3 loop: CASSSGLAGVGGELFF. The CDR3 DNA reads as TGTGCCAGCAGTTCTGGACTAGCGGGAGTGGGCGGGGAGCTGTTTTTT.

V gene TRBV7-8 combines with J gene TRBJ1-1; D not resolved. The CDR3 runs 13 residues. Germline V CDR1 and CDR2: SGHVS, FQNEAQ. V was clipped by 1 base and J by 1 base, with 4 bases between them. For the CDR3, the DNA is TGTGCCAGCAGCTTAGTACCGAACACTGAAGCTTTCTTT. The encoded protein is CASSLVPNTEAFF.

The genes are TRBV27 and TRBJ1-2; a possible D gene is TRBD1 (5 bases). This CDR3 is built from 14 residues. Germline assignment: CDR1 MNHEY and CDR2 SMNVEV (reference sequence). V gave up 6 bases and J gave up 6 bases, with 17 bases separating them. CDR3 coding DNA: TGTGCCAGCAGCAAGTCCGTGGGGCGGGATGGCTACACCTTC. Amino acids: CASSKSVGRDGYTF.

J is TRBJ2-2 and V is TRBV10-3, with D perhaps TRBD2 (6 bases). CDR1 and CDR2 (germline): ENHRY, SYGVKD. The ends were cut back, 3 bases at V and 1 base at J, with 12 bases in the middle. The CDR3 has 16 residues. The CDR3 region has the DNA TGTGCCATCAGTGACCGGGAGCGCAAGAACACCGGGGAGCTGTTTTTT. As protein: CAISDRERKNTGELFF.

The V and J genes are TRBV5-5 and TRBJ2-7; 7 bases map to TRBD1. Trimming removed 1 base from V and 3 bases from J; junction bases left unmatched: 4. Germline V gives CDR1 SGHKS, CDR2 YYEKEE (reference sequence). The CDR3 has 14 amino acids. CDR3 DNA: TGTGCCAGCAGCTTGTTGAGACAGGGCTACGAGCAGTACTTC. It translates to CASSLLRQGYEQYF.

The rearrangement links TRBV18 to TRBJ2-1; tentative D call: TRBD1 (5 bases). With 0 bases removed from V and 6 bases from J, the gap between germline ends came to 9 bases. Germline-derived CDR1 and CDR2 are KGHSH and LQKENI. The CDR3 is made up of 14 amino acids. CDR3 sequence: CASSPPSRANEQFF. The CDR3 DNA is TGTGCCAGCTCACCACCATCCAGGGCCAATGAGCAGTTCTTC.

The chain carries TRBV7-2 and TRBJ2-1; tentatively, D is TRBD2 (6 bases). CDR1 is SGHTA, CDR2 FQGNSA, per germline. This CDR3 spans 14 amino acids. V shed 1 base and J shed 7 bases, with 11 bases lying between them. CDR3 amino acids: CASSLDGSPNEQFF. The DNA for the CDR3 is TGTGCCAGCAGCTTAGACGGGAGTCCTAATGAGCAGTTCTTC. Full variable domain (outside the CDR3, taken from reference TRBV7-2 and TRBJ2-1): GAGVSQSPSNKVTEKGKDVELRCDPISGHTALYWYRQSLGQGLEFLIYFQGNSAPDKSGLPSDRFSAERTGGSVSTLTIQRTQQEDSAVYLCASSLDGSPNEQFFGPGTRLTVL.

A note on this clone: Compared with germline, one end of the junction differs, possibly owing to a read error. J is TRBJ2-4 and V is TRBV7-9, with D perhaps given as TRBD1 or TRBD2 (5 bases each). Germline V gives CDR1 SEHNR, CDR2 FQNEAQ (reference sequence). The CDR3 covers 14 residues. CDR3 sequence (DNA): TGTGCCAGCAGCTCTCGTCTTTCGGGGCTCGACACCCTTTTC. This encodes CASSSRLSGLDTLF. The variable domain in full, completed from reference TRBV7-9 and TRBJ2-4, reads DTGVSQNPRHKITKRGQNVTFRCDPISEHNRLYWYRQTLGQGPEFLTYFQNEAQLEKSRLLSDRFSAERPKGSFSTLEIQRTEQGDSAMYLCASSSRLSGLDTLFGAGTRLSVL.

On this clone: One end of the junction varies from germline; a read error may be responsible. V and J are TRBV7-7 and TRBJ2-5; 10 nucleotides align to TRBD1. This CDR3 region has 15 residues. In germline, CDR1 is SSHAT, CDR2 FNYEAQ (reference sequence). The CDR3 coding sequence is TGTGCTAGCAGCTCGTACGGGACAGGGGAAGAGACCCAGTACTTC. This encodes CASSSYGTGEETQYF.

Of note for this clone: Other DNA sequences from this sample encode an identical CDR3 as well. The chain uses TRBV6-1 and TRBJ1-1; unclear D gene. Germline V gives CDR1 MNHNS, CDR2 SASEGT. This CDR3 is built from 14 residues. V was trimmed by 2 bases and J by 0 bases, leaving 7 bases between them. The CDR3 coding sequence is TGTGCCAGCAGTGAATTGAGGATGAACACTGAAGCTTTCTTT. This translates into CASSELRMNTEAFF.

This rearrangement joins TRBV4-3 to TRBJ1-2, with D possibly TRBD1 on 5 matching bases. Between the trimmed V and J ends, which lost 1 base and 0 bases, there was a span of 12 bases. CDR3 size: 16 residues. CDR1 LGHNA and CDR2 YSLEER come from the germline V gene. The CDR3 nucleotides read TGCGCCAGCAGCCAAGGGGGGACGGTTTCTAACTATGGCTACACCTTC. Translating it yields CASSQGGTVSNYGYTF.

This chain joins TRBV18 and TRBJ2-2, with a tentative D call TRBD1 (6 bases). The CDR3 covers 17 residues. Germline CDR1 KGHSH, CDR2 LQKENI. V lost 3 bases and J lost 3, with 17 bases in between. Written as DNA, the CDR3 is TGTGCCAGCTCACCCCAAGTGGGGGCGGTGGACACCGGGGAGCTGTTTTTT. Amino acid sequence: CASSPQVGAVDTGELFF. Variable domain in full (rest from reference TRBV18 and TRBJ2-2): NAGVMQNPRHLVRRRGQEARLRCSPMKGHSHVYWYRQLPEEGLKFMVYLQKENIIDESGMPKERFSAEFPKEGPSILRIQQVVRGDSAAYFCASSPQVGAVDTGELFFGEGSRLTVL.

This clone came up once. The J gene is TRBJ2-7, the V gene TRBV4-3; unclear D gene. V lost 1 base and J 2 bases, leaving 9 bases between the germline ends. In germline, CDR1 is LGHNA, CDR2 YSLEER. The CDR3 spans 14 residues. The DNA of the CDR3 is TGCGCCAGCAGCCAAGTCCACGGTACCTACGAGCAGTACTTC. This encodes CASSQVHGTYEQYF.

CDR3 sequence reads: CASSLLPGTGSTDTQYF. The CDR3 region has the DNA TGTGCCAGCAGTCTACTACCCGGGACAGGGAGCACAGATACGCAGTATTTT. This chain connects TRBV28 to TRBJ2-3, with 9 nucleotides matching TRBD1. The V segment lost 5 bases and the J segment 0 bases; nucleotides outside the gene matches: 9. The CDR3 is 17 residues long. Germline-derived CDR1 and CDR2 are MDHEN and SYDVKM.

The chain employs TRBV7-9 and TRBJ2-2, with a possible D match to TRBD1 (5 bases). Trimming removed 0 bases from V and 2 bases from J, with 13 bases in between. From germline, CDR1 is SEHNR and CDR2 FQNEAQ (reference sequence). The CDR3 is made up of 17 amino acids. The CDR3 sequence: CASSLAARQLNTGELFF. The CDR3 coding sequence is TGTGCCAGCAGCTTAGCGGCGCGACAGTTAAACACCGGGGAGCTGTTTTTT.

This chain connects TRBV12-2 to TRBJ2-7; the DNA was not used to check the table's D call, TRBD1. TRBV12-2 is annotated as a pseudogene. The CDR3 covers 15 residues. The CDR3 loop reads CASRPRDRVVSEQYF. In DNA, the CDR3 is TGTGCAAGTCGCCCCCGGGACAGGGTTGTCTCCGAGCAGTACTTC.

Concerning this clone itself: This sample includes further DNA sequences coding for the same CDR3. This chain uses TRBV19 with TRBJ2-7, with TRBD2 matching over 10 bases. CDR3 length: 14 amino acids. With V trimmed by 5 bases and J by 2 bases, 3 bases remained unmatched. Germline V gene lookup returns CDR1 LNHDA and CDR2 SQIVND (reference sequence). In DNA form, the CDR3 reads TGTGCCAGTAGTCGAACTAGCGGGACCTACGAGCAGTACTTC. Translating it yields CASSRTSGTYEQYF.

This chain uses TRBV18 with TRBJ2-2, with 9 bases matching TRBD2. CDR3 length: 16 residues. Looked up from germline, CDR1 is KGHSH and CDR2 is LQKENI. With V trimmed by 2 bases and J by 6 bases, 7 bases remained unmatched. CDR3 protein: CASSPISSGMPGELFF. The CDR3 bases are TGTGCCAGCTCACCAATTTCTAGCGGGATGCCCGGGGAGCTGTTTTTT.